These 32 T cell receptor beta chains share one sample of origin, sequenced in a study of blood T cell repertoires in COVID-19 (dated by TCRdb to about 2020). The method behind the library was the immunoSEQ multiplex PCR assay. The table was pulled from immuneACCESS by TCRdb, which kept in-frame rearrangements only. Such tables lose some clones; where checked, under half of the loss comes from unresolved V genes, and the rest has no known cause. The sample table records about 280,000 clones; roughly 80% of these occur just once. The ten largest clones take up 5% of the sample. The specimen sequenced was PBMCs or T cells enriched from blood (not recorded which). These receptors were taken from a man in his forties or fifties who had been exposed to COVID-19.

The chain has TRBV5-8 and TRBJ1-2; unclear D gene. Trimming removed 2 bases from V and 3 bases from J, with 14 bases in between. The CDR3 covers 15 residues. From germline, CDR1 is SGHTS and CDR2 YDEGEE. This CDR3 is CASSFRHSSDYGYTF. CDR3 nucleotide sequence: TGTGCCAGCAGCTTCCGGCACAGTTCGGACTATGGCTACACCTTC.

The chain carries TRBV5-1 and TRBJ1-2, with a possible D match to TRBD1 (6 bases). V was shortened by 4 bases and J by 8 bases, with 15 bases between the two germline ends. The CDR3 loop spans 13 amino acids. Germline V CDR1 and CDR2: SGHRS, YFSETQ. Here the CDR3 DNA reads TGCGCCAGCAGCCCCGACAGGTATCGCGGCTACACCTTC. Amino acids: CASSPDRYRGYTF.

This sequence joins TRBV19 and TRBJ2-2; D might be TRBD2 (6 bases). The germline V and J ends were trimmed by 3 bases and 4 bases, with 15 bases remaining between them. This CDR3 has 16 residues. CDR1 and CDR2 from the germline V gene are LNHDA and SQIVND (reference sequence). The CDR3 DNA reads as TGTGCCAGTAGTATGGTGGTGGGAGCGGGCACCGGGGAGCTGTTTTTT. Translating gives CASSMVVGAGTGELFF.

The CDR3 region is CASSPLAGGPPETQYF. Here the CDR3 DNA reads TGCGCCAGCAGCCCACTAGCGGGAGGGCCCCCAGAGACCCAGTACTTC. The rearrangement joins TRBV5-1 to TRBJ2-5; 13 nucleotides line up with TRBD2. This CDR3 has 16 residues. The junction had 7 bases not matched to a gene; V was cut back by 4 bases and J by 4 bases. CDR1 is SGHRS, CDR2 YFSETQ, per germline.

V and J are TRBV19 and TRBJ2-7; tentatively, D is TRBD1 (6 bases). Germline lookup yields CDR1 LNHDA and CDR2 SQIVND (reference sequence). The germline V and J ends were trimmed by 5 bases and 2 bases, with 19 bases remaining between them. CDR3 size: 16 residues. CDR3 bases: TGTGCCAGTAGTCCAGCGAGAGAGGGGGTTACCTACGAGCAGTACTTC. This sequence encodes CASSPAREGVTYEQYF.

The CDR3 nucleotides are TGCGCCAGCAGCTTCTACTGGACAGGGCGAGGGGGGGACGAGCAGTACTTC. Encoded protein: CASSFYWTGRGGDEQYF. V is TRBV5-1 and J is TRBJ2-7; a weak D match, TRBD1 (8 bases). The V gene lost 2 bases and the J gene lost 5 bases, with 23 bases spanning the gap. From germline, CDR1 is SGHRS and CDR2 YFSETQ. The CDR3 totals 17 residues.

V gene TRBV5-6 combines with J gene TRBJ1-4; D ambiguous. With 4 bases removed from V and 5 bases from J, the gap between germline ends came to 12 bases. Germline V CDR1 and CDR2: SGHDT, YYEEEE. The CDR3 is 14 amino acids. CDR3 protein: CASSLGLLNEKLFF. CDR3 coding DNA: TGTGCCAGCAGCCTCGGACTGTTGAATGAAAAACTGTTTTTT.

The chain combines TRBV10-3 with TRBJ2-7; unclear D gene. The CDR3 covers 15 residues. Trimming cost V 4 bases and J 2 bases, with 15 bases left between them. Germline V CDR1 and CDR2: ENHRY, SYGVKD. CDR3 nucleotide sequence: TGTGCCATCAGTGTTAATTCTGGAGCAGCCTACGAGCAGTACTTC. The encoded protein is CAISVNSGAAYEQYF.

This chain joins TRBV18 and TRBJ2-1, with a weak D call TRBD2 (6 bases). The CDR3 runs 15 residues. Germline V lookup: CDR1 KGHSH, CDR2 LQKENI. Trimming took 6 bases from V and 2 from J, leaving 14 bases between them. The CDR3 loop is CASSPTGGAYNEQFF. The CDR3 DNA follows: TGTGCCAGCTCTCCTACCGGCGGGGCCTACAATGAGCAGTTCTTC.

The chain joins TRBV18 to TRBJ2-5, with D possibly TRBD2 on 6 matching bases. CDR1 and CDR2 from the germline V gene are KGHSH and LQKENI. V shed 4 bases and J shed 2 bases, with 11 bases lying between them. This CDR3 comprises 14 residues. CDR3 coding DNA: TGTGCCAGCTCACTAGCGGATAATCAAGAGACCCAGTACTTC. It yields the protein CASSLADNQETQYF.

This rearrangement joins TRBV12-3 or TRBV12-4 to TRBJ1-2; D is undetermined. The V and J ends lost 6 bases and 8 bases respectively, with 13 bases between them. This CDR3 has 12 residues. The CDR3 DNA reads TGTGCCAGCAGCCCAAGCATGAGGGGCTACACCTTC. This gives the protein CASSPSMRGYTF.

V and J are TRBV4-1 and TRBJ2-7, with D possibly being TRBD1 (5 bases). The CDR3 has 13 residues. The V gene lost 5 bases and the J gene lost 4 bases, with 12 bases spanning the gap. CDR1 is MGHRA and CDR2 is YSYEKL in the germline V gene. The CDR3 protein is CASSSPQGYEQYF. CDR3 sequence (DNA): TGCGCCAGCAGCTCCCCCCAGGGATACGAGCAGTACTTC.

In nucleotides, the CDR3 is TGTGCCAGCAGTTATGTGGCCTCTGGAAACACCATATATTTT. This codes for CASSYVASGNTIYF. The rearrangement links TRBV6-5 to TRBJ1-3; D call uncertain. The germline gives CDR1 MNHEY, CDR2 SVGAGI. Trimming shortened V by 3 bases and J by 0 bases, and 6 bases separated the two germline ends. CDR3 length equals 14 residues.

The chain employs TRBV24-1 and TRBJ2-7, with D possibly matching TRBD2 (5 bases). V lost 4 bases and J lost 0, with 12 bases in between. The CDR3 totals 15 residues. The germline V gene has CDR1 KGHDR and CDR2 SFDVKD. The CDR3 bases are TGTGCCACCAGTGACTCTTCCCGGGGCTCCTACGAGCAGTACTTC. This sequence encodes CATSDSSRGSYEQYF.

The chain combines TRBV28 with TRBJ2-3, with D tentatively TRBD2 (6 bases). This CDR3 is 15 amino acids long. With 3 bases removed from V and 1 base from J, the gap between germline ends came to 11 bases. CDR1 is MDHEN and CDR2 is SYDVKM in the germline V gene. CDR3 in DNA: TGTGCCAGCAGTTTGACTAGGGAGGGCACAGATACGCAGTATTTT. Translation gives CASSLTREGTDTQYF.

This clone was recorded once. Other DNA variants within this sample encode the same CDR3. The V call is TRBV5-1, the J call TRBJ2-2, with 7 bases fitting TRBD1. Per germline, CDR1 SGHRS and CDR2 YFSETQ. Trimming took 4 bases from V and 4 from J; bases not matched to a gene: 4. The CDR3 extends over 14 amino acids. CDR3 sequence reads: CASSPGQSTGELFF. The CDR3 nucleotides are TGCGCCAGCAGCCCGGGACAGAGCACCGGGGAGCTGTTTTTT.

This CDR3 is CASIQGDNEQFF. DNA of the CDR3: TGTGCCAGCATCCAGGGGGACAATGAGCAGTTCTTC. The J gene is TRBJ2-1, the V gene TRBV6-4; 7 bases are shared with TRBD1. The CDR3 contains 12 residues. Germline values: CDR1 MRHNA, CDR2 SNTAGT. The V segment lost 7 bases and the J segment 5 bases; nucleotides outside the gene matches: 2.

The chain recombines TRBV5-1 with TRBJ2-1, with 12 nucleotides matching TRBD2. This CDR3 is 19 amino acids long. Looked up from germline, CDR1 is SGHRS and CDR2 is YFSETQ. V was pared by 3 bases and J by 5 bases, with 15 bases of the junction left unmatched. The CDR3 loop is CASSSPEERTSGNHNEQFF. In DNA form, the CDR3 reads TGCGCCAGCAGCTCCCCCGAGGAGAGGACTAGCGGGAACCACAATGAGCAGTTCTTC.

The chain is built from TRBV6-1 and TRBJ1-2; D perhaps matches TRBD1 (5 bases). Trimming took 3 bases from V and 3 from J, leaving 8 bases between them. CDR3 length: 13 residues. The germline CDR1 and CDR2 sequences are MNHNS and SASEGT. The DNA of the CDR3 is TGTGCCAGCAGTGAGCAGGGTGACTATGGCTACACCTTC. Protein sequence: CASSEQGDYGYTF.

The chain links TRBV4-2 to TRBJ2-5, with D possibly being TRBD2 (5 bases). The CDR3 runs 14 residues. Trimming cost V 1 base and J 1 base, with 7 bases left between them. Germline V lookup: CDR1 LGHNA, CDR2 YNFKEQ. The CDR3 DNA sequence: TGTGCCAGCAGCCAAGGAGGGAGCCAAGAGACCCAGTACTTC. It yields the protein CASSQGGSQETQYF.

V is TRBV9 and J is TRBJ1-2; 7 bases are a match to TRBD1. Germline values: CDR1 SGDLS, CDR2 YYNGEE. The CDR3 covers 16 residues. Losses at the gene ends were 4 bases for V and 0 bases for J; bases not matched to a gene: 9. The CDR3 loop reads CASSLTGAGTNYGYTF. CDR3 nucleotide sequence: TGTGCCAGCAGCTTAACAGGGGCCGGGACTAACTATGGCTACACCTTC.

In this sample, this clone turned up once. The genes are TRBV10-3 and TRBJ2-3; no clear D gene. This CDR3 is built from 13 residues. V lost 11 bases and J 2 bases, leaving 14 bases between the germline ends. Germline CDR1 reads ENHRY; CDR2 reads SYGVKD. The CDR3 loop is CALKLPDTDTQYF. The CDR3 DNA reads TGTGCCCTAAAGTTGCCTGACACAGATACGCAGTATTTT.

There are a few counts of this clone. This chain uses TRBV24-1 with TRBJ2-1; 7 bases align to TRBD2. The germline CDR1 and CDR2 sequences are KGHDR and SFDVKD. The CDR3 is 13 amino acids. With V trimmed by 12 bases and J by 4 bases, 8 bases remained unmatched. CDR3 loop: CASQGGWYNEQFF. DNA of the CDR3: TGTGCCTCTCAGGGAGGGTGGTACAATGAGCAGTTCTTC.

The chain employs TRBV19 and TRBJ2-1, with a weak D call TRBD2 (6 bases). CDR3 length: 15 residues. V lost 8 bases, J lost 1 base, and 15 bases lay in between. Germline V gives CDR1 LNHDA, CDR2 SQIVND (reference sequence). CDR3 sequence reads: CASCPRLVSYNEQFF. CDR3 nucleotide sequence: TGTGCCAGTTGCCCCCGACTAGTTTCCTACAATGAGCAGTTCTTC.

This sequence joins TRBV30 and TRBJ1-6; the D gene is possibly TRBD1 (5 bases). V gave up 3 bases and J gave up 2 bases, with 11 bases separating them. The CDR3 is 15 amino acids. CDR1 and CDR2 (germline): GTSNPN, SVGIG (reference sequence). The CDR3 bases are TGTGCCTGGAGGAGAAGGGGCACCTATAATTCACCCCTCCACTTT. Its protein is CAWRRRGTYNSPLHF.

This chain connects TRBV18 to TRBJ2-1; 7 bases are a match to TRBD1. This CDR3 comprises 13 residues. Germline trimming cut 6 bases from V and 8 bases from J; bases unmatched to any gene: 7. Germline V gene sequence: CDR1 KGHSH, CDR2 LQKENI. DNA of the CDR3: TGTGCCAGCTCCGTGACAGGGATTGATGAGCAGTTCTTC. This gives the protein CASSVTGIDEQFF.

The chain employs TRBV20-1 and TRBJ2-1; D unclear. V shed 7 bases and J shed 10 bases, with 11 bases lying between them. Germline CDR1 is DFQATT and CDR2 is SNEGSKA (reference sequence). The CDR3 runs 10 residues. CDR3 DNA sequence: TGCAGTGTTTACTCATTGGAGCAGTTCTTC. Amino acid sequence: CSVYSLEQFF.

The rearrangement links TRBV3-1 (or the pseudogene TRBV3-2) to TRBJ2-3; tentatively, D is TRBD2 (6 bases). Germline V gene data show CDR1 as LGHDT and CDR2 as YNNKEL (reference sequence). This CDR3 has 17 residues. The V gene lost 5 bases and the J gene lost 1 base, with 19 bases spanning the gap. This chain's CDR3 is CASSFGRSSGGTDTQYF. In DNA, the CDR3 is TGTGCCAGCAGCTTCGGACGAAGTAGCGGAGGCACAGATACGCAGTATTTT.

V gene TRBV11-1 combines with J gene TRBJ2-7; possible D gene TRBD1, 5 bases. This CDR3 region has 11 residues. Trimming left V 7 bases short and J 4 bases short, with 8 bases between. Germline loops: CDR1 SGHAT, CDR2 FQDESV (reference sequence). The DNA for the CDR3 is TGTGCCAGCACCTCAGGGTACGAGCAGTACTTC. Protein: CASTSGYEQYF.

The rearrangement uses TRBV14 and TRBJ1-3; TRBD1 aligns across 10 bases. The CDR3 length is 16 residues. V was pared by 5 bases and J by 1 base, with 5 bases of the junction left unmatched. The germline gives CDR1 SGHDN, CDR2 FVKESK. The CDR3 bases are TGTGCCAGCAGCGCCCGGACAGGGGGATCTGGAAACACCATATATTTT. Its protein product is CASSARTGGSGNTIYF.

The chain recombines TRBV25-1 with TRBJ2-1; TRBD2 aligns across 8 bases. The trim removed 4 bases at V and 8 bases at J, leaving 10 bases unmatched. The CDR3 contains 15 residues. Germline-derived CDR1 and CDR2 are MGHDK and SYGVNS. In DNA, the CDR3 is TGTGCCAGCAGTGCCCTGACTAGCGCCCCCCATGAGCAGTTCTTC. It encodes CASSALTSAPHEQFF.

J is TRBJ2-7 and V is TRBV30; tentative D call: TRBD2 (6 bases). This CDR3 spans 14 amino acids. V lost 0 bases and J 6 bases, leaving 15 bases between the germline ends. Germline V lookup: CDR1 GTSNPN, CDR2 SVGIG (reference sequence). For the CDR3, the DNA is TGTGCCTGGAGTGTACTTAGCGGAGGCGGCGAGCAGTACTTC. This sequence encodes CAWSVLSGGGEQYF. Full variable domain (rest looked up from reference TRBV30 and TRBJ2-7): SQTIHQWPATLVQPVGSPLSLECTVEGTSNPNLYWYRQAAGRGLQLLFYSVGIGQISSEVPQNLSASRPQDRQFILSSKKLLLSDSGFYLCAWSVLSGGGEQYFGPGTRLTVT.